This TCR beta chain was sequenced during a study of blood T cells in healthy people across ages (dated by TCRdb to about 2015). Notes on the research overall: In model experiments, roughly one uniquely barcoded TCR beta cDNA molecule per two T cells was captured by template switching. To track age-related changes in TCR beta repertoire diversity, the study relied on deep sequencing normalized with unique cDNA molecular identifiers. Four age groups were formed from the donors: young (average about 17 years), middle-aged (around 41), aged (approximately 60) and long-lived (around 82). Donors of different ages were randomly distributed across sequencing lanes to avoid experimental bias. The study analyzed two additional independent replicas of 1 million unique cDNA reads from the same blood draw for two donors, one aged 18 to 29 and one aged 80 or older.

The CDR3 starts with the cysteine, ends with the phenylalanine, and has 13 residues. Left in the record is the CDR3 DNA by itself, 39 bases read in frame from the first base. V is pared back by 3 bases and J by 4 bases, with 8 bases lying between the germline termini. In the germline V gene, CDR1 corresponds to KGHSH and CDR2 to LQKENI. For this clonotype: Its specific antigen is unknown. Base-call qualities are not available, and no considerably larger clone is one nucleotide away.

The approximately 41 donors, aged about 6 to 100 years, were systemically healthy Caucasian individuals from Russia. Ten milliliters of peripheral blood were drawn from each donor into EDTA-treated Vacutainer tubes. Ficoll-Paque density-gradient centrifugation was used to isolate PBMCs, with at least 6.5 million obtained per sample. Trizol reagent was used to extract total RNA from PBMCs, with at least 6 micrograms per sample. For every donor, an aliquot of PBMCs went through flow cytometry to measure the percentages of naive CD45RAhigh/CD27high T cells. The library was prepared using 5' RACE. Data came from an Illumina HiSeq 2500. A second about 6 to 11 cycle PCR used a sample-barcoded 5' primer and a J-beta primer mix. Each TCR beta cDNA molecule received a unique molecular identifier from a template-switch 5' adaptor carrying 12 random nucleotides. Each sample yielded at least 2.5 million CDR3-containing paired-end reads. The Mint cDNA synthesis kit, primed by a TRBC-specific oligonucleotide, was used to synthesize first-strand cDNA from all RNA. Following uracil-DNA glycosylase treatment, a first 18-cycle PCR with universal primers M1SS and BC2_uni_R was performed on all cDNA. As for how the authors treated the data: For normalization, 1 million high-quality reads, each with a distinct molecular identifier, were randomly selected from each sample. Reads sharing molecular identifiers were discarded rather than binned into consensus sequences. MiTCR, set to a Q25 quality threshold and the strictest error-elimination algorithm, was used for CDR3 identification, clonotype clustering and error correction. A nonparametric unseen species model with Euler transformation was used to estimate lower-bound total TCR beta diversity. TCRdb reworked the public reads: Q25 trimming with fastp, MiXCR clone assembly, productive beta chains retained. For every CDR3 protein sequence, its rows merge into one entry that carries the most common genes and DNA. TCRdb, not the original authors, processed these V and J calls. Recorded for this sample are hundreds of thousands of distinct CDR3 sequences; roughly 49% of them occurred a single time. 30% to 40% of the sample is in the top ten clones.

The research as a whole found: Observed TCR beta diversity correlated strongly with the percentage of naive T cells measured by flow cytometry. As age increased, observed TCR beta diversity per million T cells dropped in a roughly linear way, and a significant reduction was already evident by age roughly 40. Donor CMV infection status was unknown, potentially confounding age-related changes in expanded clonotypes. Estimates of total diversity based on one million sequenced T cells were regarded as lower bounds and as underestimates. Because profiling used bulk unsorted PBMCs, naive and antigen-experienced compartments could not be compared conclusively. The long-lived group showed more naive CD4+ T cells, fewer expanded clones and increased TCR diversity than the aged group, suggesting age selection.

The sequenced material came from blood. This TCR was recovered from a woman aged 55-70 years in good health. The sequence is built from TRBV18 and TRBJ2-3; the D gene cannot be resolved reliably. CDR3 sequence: CASSPRGADTQYF. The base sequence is TGTGCCAGCTCACCCCGTGGCGCAGATACGCAGTATTTT.